Below are 9 T cell receptor beta chains sequenced from a single sample in a study of CD8 T cells in ankylosing spondylitis (TCRdb year 2017). The library came from 5' RACE. The instrument given in TCRdb is Illumina HiSeq 2500. The public sequencing data were trimmed at Q25 with fastp and processed into clonotypes with MiXCR by TCRdb, which kept only in-frame beta chains. Entries are consolidated by CDR3 protein sequence, retaining the most common genes and DNA. The sample table shows hundreds of thousands of distinct CDR3 sequences, and approximately 10% are seen once. The ten largest clones represent 21% of the sample. The specimen was blood, either unsorted or a sorted T cell fraction (not recorded which). The receptors originated from a male donor with ankylosing spondylitis or in good health (not recorded which).

Many counts were recorded for this clonotype. CDR3 sequence reads: CASSPGFPRYEQYF. CDR3 bases: TGTGCCAGCAGTCCAGGGTTCCCACGGTACGAGCAGTACTTC. The rearrangement links TRBV12-3 or TRBV12-4 to TRBJ2-7; a possible D gene is TRBD1 (5 bases). V shed 5 bases and J shed 4 bases, with 15 bases lying between them. CDR3 length: 14 residues.

Written as DNA, the CDR3 is TGTGCCAGCTCACCGACTAGGCAGGAGGACACCGGGGAGCTGTTTTTT. Residues: CASSPTRQEDTGELFF. The chain couples TRBV18 to TRBJ2-2; D may be TRBD2 (6 bases). Germline CDR1 KGHSH, CDR2 LQKENI. V was pared by 3 bases and J by 3 bases, with 14 bases between. The CDR3 is 16 residues long.

Ten or more counts support this clonotype. The rearrangement uses TRBV7-3 and TRBJ2-5; D is possibly TRBD2 (5 bases). The CDR3 sequence is 14 residues long. V was trimmed by 2 bases and J by 2 bases, leaving 9 bases between them. Germline CDR1 is SGHTA and CDR2 is FQGTGA. CDR3 amino acids: CASSLPAEQETQYF. For the CDR3, the DNA is TGTGCCAGCAGCTTACCAGCGGAACAAGAGACCCAGTACTTC.

This clonotype turned up a few times. V and J are TRBV5-1 and TRBJ2-6; possible D gene TRBD2, 6 bases. Germline V gene sequence: CDR1 SGHRS, CDR2 YFSETQ. V was clipped by 0 bases and J by 0 bases, with 16 bases between them. This CDR3 comprises 19 residues. DNA for the CDR3: TGCGCCAGCAGCTTGGGTCGCGGGACTGAAGTCTCTGGGGCCAACGTCCTGACTTTC. This gives the protein CASSLGRGTEVSGANVLTF.

The rearrangement uses TRBV7-2 and TRBJ2-5; 8 positions match TRBD2. J lost 4 bases, V lost 5 bases, and 6 bases had no gene match. The length of the CDR3 is 14 residues. Germline loops: CDR1 SGHTA, CDR2 FQGNSA. In DNA form, the CDR3 reads TGTGCCAGCAGCAACGGGGGGGCCGTAGAGACCCAGTACTTC. The encoded protein is CASSNGGAVETQYF.

This clonotype was counted between two and nine times. The chain carries TRBV20-1 and TRBJ1-4; 10 bases map to TRBD1. V shed 5 bases and J 7 bases; nucleotides not matched to a gene: 4. CDR1 and CDR2 from the germline V gene are DFQATT and SNEGSKA (reference sequence). The length of the CDR3 is 13 residues. CDR3 protein: CSASRDRGEKLFF. CDR3 DNA sequence: TGCAGTGCTTCCCGGGACAGGGGTGAAAAACTGTTTTTT.

At least ten counts were recorded for this clonotype. The V call is TRBV7-3, the J call TRBJ2-1; 14 bases fit TRBD2. Germline assignment: CDR1 SGHTA and CDR2 FQGTGA. The CDR3 runs 18 residues. Trimming took 5 bases from V and 0 from J; bases not matched to a gene: 6. The CDR3 region is CASSRTSGGSSSYNEQFF. CDR3 DNA sequence: TGTGCCAGCAGCAGGACTAGCGGGGGGTCTAGCTCCTACAATGAGCAGTTCTTC.

By share, this clonotype counts as medium-sized. The CDR3: CASNKGPAYGYTF. Written as DNA, the CDR3 is TGTGCCAGCAACAAGGGGCCTGCCTATGGCTACACCTTC. The chain joins TRBV6-1 to TRBJ1-2; TRBD1 might be the D (5 bases). The V gene lost 7 bases and the J gene lost 4 bases, with 13 bases spanning the gap. The length of the CDR3 is 13 residues. CDR1 and CDR2 (germline): MNHNS, SASEGT.

In its sample, this clonotype was seen a few times. In nucleotides, the CDR3 is TGTGCCAGTAAACTTGGACAGGCTGGTGGCAATCAGCCCCAGCATTTT. This sequence encodes CASKLGQAGGNQPQHF. The chain links TRBV19 to TRBJ1-5, with TRBD1 matching over 7 bases. J gave up 2 bases and V 7 bases, and 11 bases lay outside the gene matches. In germline, CDR1 is LNHDA, CDR2 SQIVND (reference sequence). The CDR3 consists of 16 residues.